Presented here are 3 T cell receptor beta chains from one specimen sequenced in a study of long-term antiretroviral therapy in people with HIV. At survey level, the immunoSEQ assay was run in its v3.0 version. TCRdb's copy holds only in-frame clones and misses some; the assay was immunoSEQ multiplex PCR. The sample comprises about 31,000 clones, approximately 92% of which are singletons, and over 4% rests with the top ten. This specimen consisted of unsorted PBMCs, obtained more than 5 years after starting antiretroviral therapy. Receptors were obtained from a woman aged 40 to 55 with HIV.

V gene TRBV19 combines with J gene TRBJ2-7, with TRBD2 identical over 8 bases. The germline gives CDR1 LNHDA, CDR2 SQIVND (reference sequence). V dropped 2 bases and J dropped 6; count of bases not matched to a gene: 0. The CDR3 has 12 residues. As DNA, the CDR3 is TGTGCCAGTAGTATACGGGGGGGCGAGCAGTACTTC. The encoded protein is CASSIRGGEQYF.

This chain joins TRBV7-8 and TRBJ1-4; 9 nucleotides match TRBD1. Germline assignment: CDR1 SGHVS and CDR2 FQNEAQ. The CDR3 sequence is 20 residues long. Unmatched junction bases numbered 24, after V lost 5 bases and J lost 8 bases. In nucleotides, the CDR3 is TGTGCCAGCAGCCTGAGACCCGGGACAGGGCGATTGTTCGCGGAGGAAAAACTGTTTTTT. Amino acids: CASSLRPGTGRLFAEEKLFF.

The gene calls are TRBV5-4 and TRBJ1-2; 11 bases are shared with TRBD1. This CDR3 has 16 residues. The V and J ends lost 4 bases and 7 bases, in that order; junction bases with no gene match: 12. CDR1 is SGHNT and CDR2 is YYREEE in the germline V gene (reference sequence). The CDR3 DNA follows: TGTGCCAGCAGCCCACCTGTGGGACAGGGGGGTTCTGGCTACACCTTC. Encoded protein: CASSPPVGQGGSGYTF.